The rows below give T cell receptor beta chains drawn from one sample of a study of blood T cell repertoires in COVID-19. Sequencing was performed with immunoSEQ multiplex PCR; in TCRdb, only in-frame clones are kept and a portion is missing. The sample consists of around 95,000 clones, around four fifths of them appearing once. Source material: peripheral blood. These receptors all come from a man between 50 and 59 years old with active or convalescent COVID-19. Each CDR3 is given with its conserved first and last residue. The D gene is left open where the match is weak. The size field is filled for only some rows; it gives once, few, many or a size class.

v_call: TRBV13; j_call: TRBJ2-3; cdr3_length: 14; d_call: TRBD1; clone_size: .; cdr3_aa: CASSRGQGVDTQYF; cdr3_nt: TGTGCCAGCAGCCGGGGACAGGGGGTAGATACGCAGTATTTT
v_call: TRBV9; j_call: TRBJ1-1; cdr3_length: 18; d_call: .; clone_size: .; cdr3_aa: CASSVEVPGTSSSTEAFF; cdr3_nt: TGTGCCAGCAGCGTAGAAGTCCCGGGGACATCATCGAGCACTGAAGCTTTCTTT
v_call: TRBV5-1; j_call: TRBJ1-2; cdr3_length: 14; d_call: TRBD1; clone_size: .; cdr3_aa: CASSLGQGASGYTF; cdr3_nt: TGCGCCAGCAGCTTGGGACAGGGCGCGAGTGGCTACACCTTC
v_call: TRBV12-5; j_call: TRBJ1-3; cdr3_length: 16; d_call: .; clone_size: .; cdr3_aa: CASGATEGLSGNTIYF; cdr3_nt: TGTGCTAGTGGTGCTACTGAGGGCCTCTCTGGAAACACCATATATTTT
v_call: TRBV11-2; j_call: TRBJ1-1; cdr3_length: 12; d_call: .; clone_size: .; cdr3_aa: CASSVINTEAFF; cdr3_nt: TGTGCCAGCAGCGTAATTAACACTGAAGCTTTCTTT
v_call: TRBV27; j_call: TRBJ2-7; cdr3_length: 14; d_call: .; clone_size: .; cdr3_aa: CASGDRISSYEQYF; cdr3_nt: TGTGCCAGCGGCGACAGAATTAGCTCCTACGAGCAGTACTTC
v_call: TRBV12-3/TRBV12-4; j_call: TRBJ2-7; cdr3_length: 11; d_call: .; clone_size: .; cdr3_aa: CASSLIDEQYF; cdr3_nt: TGTGCCAGCAGTTTGATAGACGAGCAGTACTTC
v_call: TRBV6-4; j_call: TRBJ2-5; cdr3_length: 19; d_call: TRBD2; clone_size: .; cdr3_aa: CASSETSWASGSQGETQYF; cdr3_nt: TGTGCCAGCAGTGAAACATCGTGGGCTAGCGGGAGCCAGGGAGAGACCCAGTACTTC
v_call: TRBV9; j_call: TRBJ2-5; cdr3_length: 15; d_call: .; clone_size: once; cdr3_aa: CASSPYGNAEETQYF; cdr3_nt: TGTGCCAGCAGCCCCTACGGAAATGCGGAGGAGACCCAGTACTTC
v_call: TRBV24-1; j_call: TRBJ2-1; cdr3_length: 16; d_call: TRBD2; clone_size: few; cdr3_aa: CATSDSSAGGYNEQFF; cdr3_nt: TGTGCCACCAGTGACTCCTCGGCGGGAGGATACAATGAGCAGTTCTTC
v_call: TRBV4-1; j_call: TRBJ2-1; cdr3_length: 16; d_call: TRBD1; clone_size: .; cdr3_aa: CASSQRGQGSNNEQFF; cdr3_nt: TGCGCCAGCAGCCAAAGGGGGCAGGGTTCCAACAATGAGCAGTTCTTC
v_call: TRBV5-1; j_call: TRBJ2-7; cdr3_length: 13; d_call: .; clone_size: .; cdr3_aa: CASSLSRDYEQYF; cdr3_nt: TGCGCCAGCAGCTTGTCGCGGGACTACGAGCAGTACTTC
v_call: TRBV6-1; j_call: TRBJ1-1; cdr3_length: 15; d_call: TRBD1; clone_size: .; cdr3_aa: CASSFPQGADTEAFF; cdr3_nt: TGTGCCAGCAGTTTTCCACAGGGGGCCGACACTGAAGCTTTCTTT
v_call: TRBV5-1; j_call: TRBJ1-4; cdr3_length: 14; d_call: .; clone_size: .; cdr3_aa: CASSPRSTNEKLFF; cdr3_nt: TGCGCCAGCAGCCCGCGTTCAACTAATGAAAAACTGTTTTTT
v_call: TRBV27; j_call: TRBJ2-7; cdr3_length: 13; d_call: .; clone_size: .; cdr3_aa: CASSFGRDYEQYF; cdr3_nt: TGTGCCAGCAGTTTTGGCAGGGATTACGAGCAGTACTTC
v_call: TRBV30; j_call: TRBJ1-5; cdr3_length: 13; d_call: .; clone_size: .; cdr3_aa: CAWSTGSDQPQHF; cdr3_nt: TGTGCCTGGAGTACGGGATCCGATCAGCCCCAGCATTTT
v_call: TRBV5-1; j_call: TRBJ2-2; cdr3_length: 15; d_call: .; clone_size: .; cdr3_aa: CASSLGTSYTGELFF; cdr3_nt: TGCGCCAGCAGCTTGGGGACAAGCTACACCGGGGAGCTGTTTTTT
v_call: TRBV3-1/TRBV3-2; j_call: TRBJ1-5; cdr3_length: 13; d_call: .; clone_size: .; cdr3_aa: CASSQDLNQPQHF; cdr3_nt: TGTGCCAGCAGCCAAGATTTAAATCAGCCCCAGCATTTT
v_call: TRBV13; j_call: TRBJ2-3; cdr3_length: 16; d_call: .; clone_size: .; cdr3_aa: CASSLTRRRSTDTQYF; cdr3_nt: TGTGCCAGCAGCTTAACCCGACGGAGGAGCACAGATACGCAGTATTTT
v_call: TRBV15; j_call: TRBJ2-5; cdr3_length: 13; d_call: .; clone_size: .; cdr3_aa: CATSSLLEETQYF; cdr3_nt: TGTGCCACCAGCAGTCTCCTAGAAGAGACCCAGTACTTC
v_call: TRBV20-1; j_call: TRBJ2-1; cdr3_length: 11; d_call: .; clone_size: .; cdr3_aa: CSARDRLEQFF; cdr3_nt: TGCAGTGCTAGAGATCGGTTAGAGCAGTTCTTC
v_call: TRBV11-2; j_call: TRBJ2-7; cdr3_length: 11; d_call: .; clone_size: .; cdr3_aa: CASSLSHEQYF; cdr3_nt: TGTGCCAGCAGCTTAAGCCACGAGCAGTACTTC
v_call: TRBV27; j_call: TRBJ1-1; cdr3_length: 14; d_call: TRBD1; clone_size: .; cdr3_aa: CASNTGGLNTEAFF; cdr3_nt: TGTGCCAGCAACACAGGGGGGTTGAACACTGAAGCTTTCTTT
v_call: TRBV24-1; j_call: TRBJ1-1; cdr3_length: 15; d_call: TRBD1; clone_size: few; cdr3_aa: CATSAPGQGETEAFF; cdr3_nt: TGTGCCACCAGTGCCCCGGGACAGGGGGAGACTGAAGCTTTCTTT
v_call: TRBV29-1; j_call: TRBJ2-2; cdr3_length: 14; d_call: TRBD1; clone_size: .; cdr3_aa: CSVATGEDTGELFF; cdr3_nt: TGCAGCGTCGCGACAGGGGAGGACACCGGGGAGCTGTTTTTT
v_call: TRBV14; j_call: TRBJ1-1; cdr3_length: 14; d_call: .; clone_size: .; cdr3_aa: CASSQQGGGTEAFF; cdr3_nt: TGTGCCAGCAGCCAACAGGGAGGTGGCACTGAAGCTTTCTTT
v_call: TRBV5-6; j_call: TRBJ1-2; cdr3_length: 14; d_call: .; clone_size: .; cdr3_aa: CASISGTLFYGYTF; cdr3_nt: TGTGCCAGCATATCAGGAACACTCTTCTATGGCTACACCTTC
v_call: TRBV12-3/TRBV12-4; j_call: TRBJ2-2; cdr3_length: 10; d_call: TRBD2; clone_size: .; cdr3_aa: CASGGRVLFF; cdr3_nt: TGTGCCAGCGGCGGGAGGGTGCTGTTTTTT
v_call: TRBV30; j_call: TRBJ2-2; cdr3_length: 13; d_call: .; clone_size: once; cdr3_aa: CAWSAGVTGELFF; cdr3_nt: TGTGCCTGGAGTGCGGGGGTTACCGGGGAGCTGTTTTTT
v_call: TRBV5-1; j_call: TRBJ2-2; cdr3_length: 15; d_call: TRBD1; clone_size: .; cdr3_aa: CASSWGQHNTGELFF; cdr3_nt: TGCGCCAGCAGCTGGGGACAGCACAACACCGGGGAGCTGTTTTTT
v_call: TRBV7-9; j_call: TRBJ2-6; cdr3_length: 18; d_call: TRBD1; clone_size: .; cdr3_aa: CASSLTTGASSGANVLTF; cdr3_nt: TGTGCCAGCAGCTTAACTACAGGGGCCTCCTCTGGGGCCAACGTCCTGACTTTC
v_call: TRBV7-3; j_call: TRBJ1-5; cdr3_length: 13; d_call: .; clone_size: few; cdr3_aa: CASSPRGGQPQHF; cdr3_nt: TGTGCCAGCAGCCCCAGGGGCGGTCAGCCCCAGCATTTT
v_call: TRBV3-1/TRBV3-2; j_call: TRBJ2-7; cdr3_length: 14; d_call: .; clone_size: .; cdr3_aa: CASSQSSLSYEQYF; cdr3_nt: TGTGCCAGCAGCCAATCTAGCCTCTCTTACGAGCAGTACTTC
v_call: TRBV5-1; j_call: TRBJ2-5; cdr3_length: 14; d_call: TRBD1; clone_size: .; cdr3_aa: CASSWDRDRETQYF; cdr3_nt: TGCGCCAGCAGCTGGGACAGGGACAGGGAGACCCAGTACTTC
v_call: TRBV19; j_call: TRBJ1-6; cdr3_length: 14; d_call: TRBD1; clone_size: .; cdr3_aa: CASSPGTGNSPLHF; cdr3_nt: TGTGCCAGTAGTCCCGGGACAGGCAATTCACCCCTCCACTTT
v_call: TRBV9; j_call: TRBJ1-5; cdr3_length: 15; d_call: .; clone_size: .; cdr3_aa: CASSVGGHSNQPQHF; cdr3_nt: TGTGCCAGCAGCGTAGGCGGCCATAGCAATCAGCCCCAGCATTTT
v_call: TRBV11-3; j_call: TRBJ1-1; cdr3_length: 14; d_call: .; clone_size: once; cdr3_aa: CASSLGSGFTEAFF; cdr3_nt: TGTGCCAGCAGCTTAGGGTCGGGTTTCACTGAAGCTTTCTTT
v_call: TRBV11-3; j_call: TRBJ2-3; cdr3_length: 18; d_call: TRBD2; clone_size: .; cdr3_aa: CASSLDVLAGGPPDTQYF; cdr3_nt: TGTGCCAGCAGCTTAGATGTCCTAGCGGGAGGGCCCCCAGATACGCAGTATTTT
v_call: TRBV5-4; j_call: TRBJ1-2; cdr3_length: 17; d_call: .; clone_size: .; cdr3_aa: CASSLRGRGRSNYGYTF; cdr3_nt: TGTGCCAGCAGCCTGCGTGGACGGGGGAGATCTAACTATGGCTACACCTTC
v_call: TRBV19; j_call: TRBJ2-7; cdr3_length: 15; d_call: TRBD2; clone_size: .; cdr3_aa: CASSMGSGRRDEQYF; cdr3_nt: TGTGCCAGTAGTATGGGGAGCGGGAGGAGAGACGAGCAGTACTTC
v_call: TRBV7-6; j_call: TRBJ2-1; cdr3_length: 15; d_call: TRBD2; clone_size: .; cdr3_aa: CASSWELAGYNEQFF; cdr3_nt: TGTGCCAGCAGCTGGGAACTAGCGGGGTACAATGAGCAGTTCTTC
v_call: TRBV3-1/TRBV3-2; j_call: TRBJ2-7; cdr3_length: 15; d_call: TRBD2; clone_size: .; cdr3_aa: CASSQGPAGNYEQYF; cdr3_nt: TGTGCCAGCAGCCAAGGCCCAGCGGGAAACTACGAGCAGTACTTC
v_call: TRBV19; j_call: TRBJ1-5; cdr3_length: 14; d_call: TRBD1; clone_size: .; cdr3_aa: CASEMDREYQPQHF; cdr3_nt: TGTGCCAGTGAAATGGACAGGGAGTATCAGCCCCAGCATTTT
v_call: TRBV29-1; j_call: TRBJ2-7; cdr3_length: 11; d_call: .; clone_size: once; cdr3_aa: CSVEEPSGQYF; cdr3_nt: TGCAGCGTTGAAGAACCTTCGGGGCAGTACTTC
v_call: TRBV12-3/TRBV12-4; j_call: TRBJ1-1; cdr3_length: 11; d_call: .; clone_size: .; cdr3_aa: CASSLGLEAFF; cdr3_nt: TGTGCCAGCAGTTTGGGCCTAGAAGCTTTCTTT
v_call: TRBV19; j_call: TRBJ1-4; cdr3_length: 14; d_call: TRBD1; clone_size: .; cdr3_aa: CASSTGGKSEKLFF; cdr3_nt: TGTGCCAGTAGTACAGGGGGGAAGAGTGAAAAACTGTTTTTT
v_call: TRBV3-1/TRBV3-2; j_call: TRBJ2-1; cdr3_length: 17; d_call: TRBD2; clone_size: .; cdr3_aa: CASSQVLGTSGRARRFF; cdr3_nt: TGTGCCAGCAGCCAGGTCCTTGGGACTAGTGGGAGGGCCCGTCGTTTCTTC